A selection of T cell receptor beta chains follows, all from one sample in a study of cytomegalovirus exposure and HLA in healthy donors. Using immunoSEQ multiplex PCR, the repertoire was profiled, and TCRdb retains in-frame clones only, with some absent. The sample records some 190,000 clones, 70% to 90% being singletons. Material: PBMCs. All receptors come from a woman aged 25 to 39 in good health and CMV-seronegative. Both conserved end residues are part of each CDR3. A D gene is named only where the DNA matches it firmly. The size entry is marked missing in some rows and otherwise reads once, few, many or a size class.

.,TRBJ2-5,.,TRBV14,CASSQESAGARQTQYF,TGTGCCAGCAGCCAAGAGTCTGCGGGGGCCCGACAGACCCAGTACTTC
.,TRBJ1-5,.,TRBV6-1,CASSDQGPGSNQPQHF,TGTGCCAGCAGTGATCAGGGCCCGGGTAGCAATCAGCCCCAGCATTTT
.,TRBJ1-1,once,TRBV29-1,CSAKDPRDTEAFF,TGCAGCGCTAAGGATCCCCGGGACACTGAAGCTTTCTTT
.,TRBJ2-1,.,TRBV11-3,CASSPAERGEQFF,TGTGCCAGCAGCCCCGCCGAGCGAGGGGAGCAGTTCTTC
.,TRBJ1-2,.,TRBV5-1,CASSSGAGGTYGYTF,TGCGCCAGCAGCTCCGGAGCCGGAGGGACCTATGGCTACACCTTC
.,TRBJ2-3,few,TRBV6-6,CASSTRGVNSDTQYF,TGTGCCAGCAGTACTCGCGGGGTTAACTCAGATACGCAGTATTTT
TRBD2,TRBJ2-3,.,TRBV9,CASSPEGTSRDTQYF,TGTGCCAGCAGCCCGGAGGGGACTAGCAGAGATACGCAGTATTTT
.,TRBJ2-7,.,TRBV27,CASSFLDSGEQYF,TGTGCCAGCAGTTTCCTCGACAGTGGCGAGCAGTACTTC
.,TRBJ2-3,.,TRBV10-1,CASSSPRQFTDTQYF,TGCGCCAGCAGCTCACCCCGACAATTCACAGATACGCAGTATTTT
.,TRBJ2-7,.,TRBV2,CASSEARGAGEQYF,TGTGCCAGCAGTGAAGCGCGGGGTGCGGGAGAGCAGTACTTC
TRBD2,TRBJ2-1,.,TRBV27,CASRPGLALNEQFF,TGTGCCAGCAGGCCGGGACTAGCGCTTAATGAGCAGTTCTTC
.,TRBJ2-2,.,TRBV9,CASSVDGGPIGELFF,TGTGCCAGCAGCGTAGACGGGGGGCCGATCGGGGAGCTGTTTTTT
TRBD1,TRBJ1-3,.,TRBV14,CASRRTGIEGNTIYF,TGTGCCAGCAGGCGGACAGGGATCGAGGGAAACACCATATATTTT
.,TRBJ1-4,.,TRBV5-4,CASSYRENNEKLFF,TGTGCCAGCAGCTACAGGGAAAATAATGAAAAACTGTTTTTT
.,TRBJ2-2,.,TRBV1,CTSSQDVDRDTGELFF,TGCACCAGCAGCCAAGATGTTGACAGGGACACCGGGGAGCTGTTTTTT
.,TRBJ1-5,.,TRBV19,CASSIEGGRNQPQHF,TGTGCCAGTAGTATTGAGGGAGGTAGGAATCAGCCCCAGCATTTT
TRBD2,TRBJ2-2,.,TRBV2,CASRREVTGELFF,TGTGCCAGCAGGCGGGAGGTCACCGGGGAGCTGTTTTTT
.,TRBJ1-2,.,TRBV19,CASSTLGGRGFYGYTF,TGTGCCAGTAGTACTCTCGGAGGCAGGGGTTTCTATGGCTACACCTTC
.,TRBJ2-1,.,TRBV19,CASGRLGTHNEQFF,TGTGCCAGTGGAAGACTAGGGACCCACAATGAGCAGTTCTTC
.,TRBJ2-2,.,TRBV15,CATSRDRITGELFF,TGTGCCACCAGCAGAGACCGTATCACCGGGGAGCTGTTTTTT
.,TRBJ2-7,.,TRBV5-1,CASSGGQRSYEQYF,TGCGCCAGCAGCGGTGGACAGCGCTCCTACGAGCAGTACTTC
.,TRBJ1-5,.,TRBV28,CASSSDQEYSNQPQHF,TGTGCCAGCAGTTCCGACCAGGAATATAGCAATCAGCCCCAGCATTTT
.,TRBJ1-1,once,TRBV5-1,CASSPGQTNTEAFF,TGCGCCAGCAGCCCTGGACAGACGAACACTGAAGCTTTCTTT
TRBD1,TRBJ2-3,.,TRBV30,CAWSHRDRVTDTQYF,TGTGCCTGGAGCCACCGGGACAGGGTCACAGATACGCAGTATTTT
TRBD1,TRBJ2-5,.,TRBV7-6,CASSLAPPGTGEETQYF,TGTGCCAGCAGCTTAGCGCCTCCCGGGACAGGGGAAGAGACCCAGTACTTC
TRBD1,TRBJ1-3,.,TRBV6-6,CASSYGTVSGNTIYF,TGTGCCAGCAGTTACGGGACAGTCTCTGGAAACACCATATATTTT
.,TRBJ2-7,.,TRBV2,CASSGGHSYEQYF,TGTGCCAGCAGTGGAGGACACTCCTACGAGCAGTACTTC
.,TRBJ2-5,.,TRBV10-3,CAISESRGQETQYF,TGTGCCATCAGTGAGTCTCGGGGGCAAGAGACCCAGTACTTC
.,TRBJ2-7,.,TRBV10-2,CASSDGGTYEQYF,TGCGCCAGCAGTGATGGGGGGACCTACGAGCAGTACTTC
TRBD2,TRBJ2-3,.,TRBV6-6,CASSGTRSADTQYF,TGTGCCAGCAGTGGGACTAGGTCGGCAGATACGCAGTATTTT
TRBD2,TRBJ2-5,.,TRBV7-7,CASSSSSGTPKTQYF,TGTGCTAGCAGCTCGTCTAGCGGGACGCCGAAGACCCAGTACTTC
TRBD2,TRBJ2-7,.,TRBV28,CASSSMRGGRGGLAAYEQYF,TGTGCCAGCAGCTCGATGAGGGGGGGGAGAGGAGGACTAGCGGCCTACGAGCAGTACTTC
.,TRBJ2-7,.,TRBV6-1,CASRDRATYEQYF,TGTGCCAGCAGGGACAGAGCTACCTACGAGCAGTACTTC
.,TRBJ2-7,.,TRBV5-5,CASSFGQSYEQYF,TGTGCCAGCAGCTTTGGGCAAAGCTACGAGCAGTACTTC
TRBD1,TRBJ1-5,.,TRBV28,CASSPGTDYRGYSNQPQHF,TGTGCCAGCAGTCCCGGGACAGATTATCGGGGGTATAGCAATCAGCCCCAGCATTTT
TRBD1,TRBJ2-1,.,TRBV6-5,CASSYSTGREQFF,TGTGCCAGCAGTTACTCGACAGGGCGGGAGCAGTTCTTC
TRBD2,TRBJ2-1,.,TRBV6-4,CASSGTRSGEQFF,TGTGCCAGCAGTGGGACTAGATCGGGCGAGCAGTTCTTC
TRBD2,TRBJ2-3,.,TRBV9,CASSTGTSGYTDTQYF,TGTGCCAGCAGCACCGGGACTAGCGGATACACAGATACGCAGTATTTT
.,TRBJ2-7,.,TRBV11-1,CASSLDGLPWEQYF,TGTGCCAGCAGCTTAGATGGCCTTCCGTGGGAGCAGTACTTC
.,TRBJ2-7,once,TRBV5-4,CASSQGTGGYEQYF,TGTGCCAGCAGCCAAGGGACTGGAGGCTACGAGCAGTACTTC
TRBD1,TRBJ1-2,.,TRBV13,CASRTTGGPRDGYTF,TGTGCCAGCCGTACGACAGGGGGCCCTCGGGATGGCTACACCTTC
TRBD2,TRBJ2-7,.,TRBV18,CASSHSGRASYEQYF,TGTGCCAGCTCACATAGCGGGAGGGCCTCCTACGAGCAGTACTTC
TRBD1,TRBJ2-7,.,TRBV9,CASSAGLGGQALYEQYF,TGTGCCAGCAGCGCCGGGCTCGGGGGACAGGCGCTCTACGAGCAGTACTTC
.,TRBJ2-7,.,TRBV13,CASSLEGPGSYEQYF,TGTGCCAGCAGCTTAGAGGGGCCAGGCTCCTACGAGCAGTACTTC